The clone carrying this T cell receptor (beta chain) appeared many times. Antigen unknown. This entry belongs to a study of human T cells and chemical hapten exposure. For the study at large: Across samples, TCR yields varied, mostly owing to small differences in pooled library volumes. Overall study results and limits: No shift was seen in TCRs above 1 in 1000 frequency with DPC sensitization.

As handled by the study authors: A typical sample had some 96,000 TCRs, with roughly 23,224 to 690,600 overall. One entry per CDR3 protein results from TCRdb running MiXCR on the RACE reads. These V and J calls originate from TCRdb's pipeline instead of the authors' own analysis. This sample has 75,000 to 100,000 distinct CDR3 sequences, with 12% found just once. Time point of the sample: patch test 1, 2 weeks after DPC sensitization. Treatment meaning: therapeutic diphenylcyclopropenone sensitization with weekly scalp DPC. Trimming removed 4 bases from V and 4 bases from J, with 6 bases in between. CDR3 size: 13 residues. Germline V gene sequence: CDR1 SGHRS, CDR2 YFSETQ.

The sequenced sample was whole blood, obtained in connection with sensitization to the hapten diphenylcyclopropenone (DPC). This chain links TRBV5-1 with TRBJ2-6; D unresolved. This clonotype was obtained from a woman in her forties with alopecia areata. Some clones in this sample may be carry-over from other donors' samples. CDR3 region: CASSPVGANVLTF. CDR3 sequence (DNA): TGCGCCAGCAGCCCTGTCGGGGCCAACGTCCTGACTTTC.